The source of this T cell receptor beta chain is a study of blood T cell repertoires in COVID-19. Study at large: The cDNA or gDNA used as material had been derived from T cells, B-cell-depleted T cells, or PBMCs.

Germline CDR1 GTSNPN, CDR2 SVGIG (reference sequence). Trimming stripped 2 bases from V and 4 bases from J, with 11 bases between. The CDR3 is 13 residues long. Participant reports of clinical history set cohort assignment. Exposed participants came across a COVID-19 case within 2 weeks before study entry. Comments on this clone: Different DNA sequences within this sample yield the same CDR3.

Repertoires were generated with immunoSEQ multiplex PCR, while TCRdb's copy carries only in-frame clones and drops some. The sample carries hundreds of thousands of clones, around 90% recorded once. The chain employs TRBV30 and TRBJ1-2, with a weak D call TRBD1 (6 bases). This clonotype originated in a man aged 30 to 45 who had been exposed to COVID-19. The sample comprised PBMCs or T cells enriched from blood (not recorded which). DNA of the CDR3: TGTGCCTGGAGTCCAGGACAGTCCTATGGCTACACCTTC. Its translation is CAWSPGQSYGYTF.